The rows below give T cell receptor beta chains drawn from one sample of a study of blood T cell repertoires in COVID-19. Produced via immunoSEQ multiplex PCR; TCRdb's table is partial and in-frame only. This repertoire shows around 70,000 clones, around 75% found once; its top ten account for around 21%. The sample taken for sequencing was peripheral blood. Source of these receptors: a man in his 70s with acute or convalescent COVID-19. Both conserved end residues are trimmed from each CDR3.

v_gene	j_gene	CDR3aa
TRBV4-2	TRBJ2-3	ASSQEAGVLDTQY
TRBV4-2	TRBJ2-7	ASSQGQGAYEQY
TRBV9	TRBJ1-4	ASSSSRDRVIGEKLF
TRBV2	TRBJ2-7	ASSEAGGEQY
TRBV2	TRBJ2-1	ASRGQGMTGLSSYNEQF
TRBV7-8	TRBJ2-1	ASSSTGTSGLSYNEQF
TRBV19	TRBJ2-7	ASSIDPGSYEQY
TRBV5-8	TRBJ2-7	ASSLGGARGYEQY
TRBV6-6	TRBJ1-6	ASSVKTGDNSPLH
TRBV6-2/TRBV6-3	TRBJ2-3	ASSYRGSTDTQY
TRBV12-3/TRBV12-4	TRBJ1-2	ASSLQGVYGYT
TRBV7-3	TRBJ1-5	ASSPTGGQPQH
TRBV19	TRBJ2-2	ASSINRRLAGGELF
TRBV9	TRBJ1-1	ASSPGSGRTEAF
TRBV7-2	TRBJ1-3	ASSVDSSGNTIY
TRBV3-1/TRBV3-2	TRBJ2-5	ASSQDLALGQETQY
TRBV7-6	TRBJ1-6	ASSPSSYNSPLH
TRBV7-9	TRBJ1-3	ASSLGQNSGNTIY
TRBV19	TRBJ2-7	ASSILTGASYEQY
TRBV9	TRBJ1-1	ASSVVDSWDTEAF
TRBV5-8	TRBJ2-6	ASSPSGARSGANVLT
TRBV2	TRBJ1-6	ASRPTGGSPLH
TRBV11-3	TRBJ2-2	ASSRSQGTGELF
TRBV19	TRBJ1-5	ASLQPFLNQPQH
TRBV27	TRBJ2-7	ASSSTGAGGEQY
TRBV7-8	TRBJ1-2	ASSKRTGDLYGYT
TRBV6-5	TRBJ2-1	ASSGTSEYNEQF
TRBV19	TRBJ2-1	ASLAGYGNEQF
TRBV2	TRBJ2-7	ASRVTSGPYEQY
TRBV10-3	TRBJ1-6	AISESTGGADFSPLH
TRBV27	TRBJ2-4	ASSAAGGSARNIQY
TRBV28	TRBJ1-4	ASSVQGARDEKLF
TRBV5-4	TRBJ2-7	ASSSGLAVTYEQY
TRBV6-5	TRBJ2-2	ASSPSPTGELF
TRBV3-1/TRBV3-2	TRBJ2-5	ASGGETQY
TRBV6-6	TRBJ2-7	ASSYSEGSYEQY
TRBV6-2/TRBV6-3	TRBJ1-4	ASSSGQAKLF
TRBV3-1/TRBV3-2	TRBJ2-1	ATSLAGTLLPGDEQF
TRBV6-1	TRBJ1-6	ASSDVFSSYNSPLH
TRBV7-9	TRBJ1-4	ASSLNRGEKLF
TRBV6-2/TRBV6-3	TRBJ2-2	ASSAPGISAGELF
TRBV7-2	TRBJ1-5	ASSFTGDNQPQH
TRBV5-1	TRBJ1-2	ASSSNFGHSYGDYT
TRBV9	TRBJ2-7	ASSQIGGEQY
TRBV21-1	TRBJ2-5	ASSTGQAVGETQY
TRBV24-1	TRBJ2-7	ATSDPTRGYEQY
TRBV5-1	TRBJ1-6	ASSLVPGQGNSPLH
TRBV27	TRBJ1-2	ASSPHRDLNYGYT
TRBV10-3	TRBJ1-1	AISEAGGGWSVTEAF
TRBV7-9	TRBJ1-5	ASPRWQGVKSSNQPQH
TRBV28	TRBJ2-5	ASIRQGFQETQY
TRBV3-1/TRBV3-2	TRBJ1-1	ASRPMDRGLNTEAF
TRBV11-2	TRBJ2-2	ASSLGAGVVKGGELF